Here is one T cell receptor beta chain with its context. The data were obtained in a study of control samples from healthy donors and cancer patients. Measured with immunoSEQ multiplex PCR; TCRdb has only the in-frame clones, and not every one. The table records 120,000 or so clones, around 92% of them present only once. Trimming cost V 0 bases and J 0 bases, with 9 bases left between them. This CDR3 has 15 amino acids. The germline gives CDR1 MGHRA, CDR2 YSYEKL. This rearrangement joins TRBV4-1 to TRBJ2-7; D is ambiguous. The sequenced sample was PBMCs. The TCR sequence derives from a man aged 80 or over with head and neck cancer. The CDR3 region is CASSQETATSYEQYF. The CDR3 bases are TGCGCCAGCAGCCAAGAAACGGCAACCTCCTACGAGCAGTACTTC.